This TCR beta chain was captured by sequencing in a study of blood T cell repertoires in COVID-19 (dated by TCRdb to about 2020). For the study in its entirety: Samples covering the acute and convalescent phases of COVID-19 were provided by collaborators in the United States, Italy and Spain. The material from the prospective study consisted of cDNA or gDNA derived from T cells, B-cell-depleted T cells, or PBMCs. Deeply sampled blood TCRbeta repertoires from subjects exposed to, actively infected with, or recovered from COVID-19 were included in the dataset. The repertoires were made available in a free public database intended to serve as a resource for research on the immune response to SARS-CoV-2. Samples came from the ongoing ImmuneRACE study (first 160 participants) plus 1,254 subjects from 6 global collaborators. Sample metadata almost always included a de-identified subject ID, COVID-19 status, age in years and sex. Where available, HLA class I and class II types were obtained from metadata supplied by the sample provider rather than from assay-based typing. General study outcomes and caveats: How much clinical and demographic metadata was included differed by source and by participant, and the metadata was provided uncurated.

Collaborating institutions collected whole blood in K2EDTA tubes following their own protocols. Collaborator samples were shipped for TCRbeta analysis as frozen whole blood, isolated PBMCs, or DNA extracted from either sample type. The immunoSEQ Assay, a bias-controlled multiplex PCR, was used to amplify TCRbeta CDR3 regions from genomic DNA. As for how the authors treated the data: Within the assay, amplification of reference gene primers was used to estimate how many nucleated cells each sample contained. To quantify the absolute abundance of each unique TCRbeta CDR3 rearrangement, sequence reads were collapsed and filtered. Productive Simpson clonality was computed per sample as the square root of Simpson's diversity index over productive rearrangements. TCRdb re-hosts the immuneACCESS table, in-frame sequences only. Its copies lack some clones; in the studies checked, an unresolved V gene accounts for under half of them, and the cause for the rest is not known. That table is the source of V, J and clone size, and D and trimming were worked out from the DNA. Present in this sample are tens of thousands of clones, approximately 90% of which were seen just once. The top ten clonotypes cover around 4.8% of the sample.

This clone came up once. Which antigen it targets is not known. There are no base qualities to consult, and no much larger clone falls within one base. From the germline V gene, CDR1 is SQVTM and CDR2 is ANQGSEA. CDR3 length: 14 amino acids, cysteine to phenylalanine. Of all the DNA, just the CDR3 is kept, 42 bases in frame from base 1. Germline trimming amounts to 6 bases on V and 5 bases on J, with 9 as the count of junction bases outside the gene matches. The TCR was taken from a human donor in a cohort sampled during active COVID-19. The V and J segments used are TRBV29-1 and TRBJ2-1; TRBD1 matches 8 bases in the middle. Sequencing used peripheral blood. Read as DNA, the sequence is TGCAGCGTCCTGGACAGGGCGAAGCACAATGAGCAGTTCTTC. Translated, it gives CSVLDRAKHNEQFF.